This T cell receptor (beta chain) came from a study of shared clonotypes between healthy human individuals. Whole-study findings and limits: Relative to their counterparts shared across all four donors, non-shared clonotypes exhibited diminished generation probabilities.

A word on this clone: The antigen remains unidentified. This specimen includes other DNA sequences encoding the same CDR3.

Over several immunoSEQ plates, each subset's genomic DNA was distributed in even portions. The method was immunoSEQ multiplex PCR; TCRdb's version includes in-frame clones alone and lacks a portion of them. Among about 2.2 million clones listed, 93% were seen once. Naivety among CD8 cells was defined by CD45RO negativity and positive CCR7 selection, thereby excluding terminally differentiated effector memory CD45RA+ cells. CDR1 is MNHEY, CDR2 SMNVEV, per germline (reference sequence). The junction had 4 bases not matched to a gene; V was cut back by 5 bases and J by 3 bases. CDR3 length: 13 amino acids.

Sequenced input: naive CD8+ T cells from PBMCs. The TCR was taken from a man aged 18 to 29 in good health. Some clones in this sample may be carry-over from other donors' samples. V gene TRBV27 combines with J gene TRBJ2-7, with 7 bases lining up with TRBD1. The CDR3, as DNA: TGTGCCAGCAGTCCAAGACAGGGCTACGAGCAGTACTTC. Its protein is CASSPRQGYEQYF.